This T cell receptor (beta chain) was recorded in a study of T-cell memory formation after mild COVID-19. Overall study context: Among the donors, TCR clusters were largely specific to each donor. General study points: The study found balanced CD4/CD8 in clones contracting day 15 to 85 and a CD4+ lean in later expanders. Those CD4+ clones that contracted were mainly in CM and EM (CD8+ ones in EMRA).

5'RACE primed from the constant segment yielded TCR alpha and TCR beta cDNA libraries bearing sample barcodes and UMIs. MiXCR, applied by TCRdb to the 5' RACE reads, yields one record per CDR3 protein. The table has roughly 120,000 distinct CDR3 sequences, roughly 15% seen once. The CDR3 covers 19 residues. Germline V gene lookup returns CDR1 SGHRS and CDR2 YFSETQ. V shed 3 bases and J shed 0 bases, with 19 bases lying between them. Concerning this clonotype itself: Its antigen is currently unknown.

V and J are TRBV5-1 and TRBJ2-6, with a weak D call TRBD2 (6 bases). This TCR was sampled from an adult woman who had mild COVID-19 (a few samples of this study predate the infection). Cell type and time point are not known. The specimen sequenced was PBMCs or a T cell subset sorted from them (not recorded which). The CDR3 loop is CASSSDRRARISGANVLTF. In DNA form, the CDR3 reads TGCGCCAGCAGCTCGGATCGGAGGGCACGAATCTCTGGGGCCAACGTCCTGACTTTC.